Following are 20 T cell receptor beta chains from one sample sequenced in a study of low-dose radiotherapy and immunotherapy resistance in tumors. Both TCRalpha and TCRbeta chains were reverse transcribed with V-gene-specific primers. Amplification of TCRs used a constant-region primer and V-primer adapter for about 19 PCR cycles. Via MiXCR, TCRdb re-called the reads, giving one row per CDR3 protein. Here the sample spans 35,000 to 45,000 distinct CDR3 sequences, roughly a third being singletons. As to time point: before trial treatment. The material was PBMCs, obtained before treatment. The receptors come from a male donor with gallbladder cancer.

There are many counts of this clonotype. CDR3 amino acids: CASSQLATYEQYF. CDR3 in DNA: TGCGCCAGCAGTCAACTAGCGACCTACGAGCAGTACTTC. The chain uses TRBV5-1 and TRBJ2-7, with TRBD2 matching 7 bases. Germline trimming cut 5 bases from V and 2 bases from J; bases unmatched to any gene: 4. Germline CDR1 and CDR2: SGHRS and YFSETQ. The CDR3 contains 13 residues.

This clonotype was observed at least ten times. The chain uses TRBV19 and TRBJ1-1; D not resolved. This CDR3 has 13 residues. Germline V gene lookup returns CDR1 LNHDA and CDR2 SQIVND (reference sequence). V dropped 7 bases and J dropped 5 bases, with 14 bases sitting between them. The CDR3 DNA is TGTGCCAGTACTAGACGGGGAGAGACTGAAGCTTTCTTT. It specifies CASTRRGETEAFF.

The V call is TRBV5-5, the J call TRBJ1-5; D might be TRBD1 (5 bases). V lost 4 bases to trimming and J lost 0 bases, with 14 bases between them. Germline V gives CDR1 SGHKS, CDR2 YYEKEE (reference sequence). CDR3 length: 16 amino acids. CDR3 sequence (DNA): TGTGCCAGCAGCCCTTCGGGGCCTTATAGCAATCAGCCCCAGCATTTT. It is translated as CASSPSGPYSNQPQHF.

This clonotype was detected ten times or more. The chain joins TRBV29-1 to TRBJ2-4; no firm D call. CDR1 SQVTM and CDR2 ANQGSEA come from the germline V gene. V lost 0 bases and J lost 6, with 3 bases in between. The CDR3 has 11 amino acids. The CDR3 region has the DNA TGCAGCGTTGAAGATAGAAACATTCAGTACTTC. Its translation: CSVEDRNIQYF.

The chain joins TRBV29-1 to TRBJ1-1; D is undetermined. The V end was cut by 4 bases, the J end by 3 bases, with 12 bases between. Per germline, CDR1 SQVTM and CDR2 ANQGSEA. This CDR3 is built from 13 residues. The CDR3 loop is CSVAIHRDTEAFF. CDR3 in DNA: TGCAGCGTTGCAATTCACCGGGACACTGAAGCTTTCTTT.

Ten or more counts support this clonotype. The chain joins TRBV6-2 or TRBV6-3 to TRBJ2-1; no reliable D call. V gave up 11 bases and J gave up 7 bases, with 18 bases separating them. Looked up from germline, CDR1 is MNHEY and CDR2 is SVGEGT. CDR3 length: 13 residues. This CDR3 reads CAAVWGGMNEQFF. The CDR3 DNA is TGTGCCGCGGTCTGGGGTGGTATGAATGAGCAGTTCTTC.

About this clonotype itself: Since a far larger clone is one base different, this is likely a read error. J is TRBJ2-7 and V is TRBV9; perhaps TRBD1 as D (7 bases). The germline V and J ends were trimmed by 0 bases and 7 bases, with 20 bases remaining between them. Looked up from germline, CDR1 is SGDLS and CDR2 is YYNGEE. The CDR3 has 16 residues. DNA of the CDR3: TGTGCCAGCAGCGTAGTAGGAGGGGGCGACTACAATGAGCAGTACTTC. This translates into CASSVVGGGDYNEQYF. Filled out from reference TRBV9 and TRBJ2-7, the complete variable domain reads DSGVTQTPKHLITATGQRVTLRCSPRSGDLSVYWYQQSLDQGLQFLIQYYNGEERAKGNILERFSAQQFPDLHSELNLSSLELGDSALYFCASSVVGGGDYNEQYFGPGTRLTVT.

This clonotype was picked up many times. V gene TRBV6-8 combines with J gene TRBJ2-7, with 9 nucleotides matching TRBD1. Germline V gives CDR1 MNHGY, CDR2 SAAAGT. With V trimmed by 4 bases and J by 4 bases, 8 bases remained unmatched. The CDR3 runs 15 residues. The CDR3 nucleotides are TGTGCCAGCAGTTCTTACCCGGGACAGGGTTACGAGCAGTACTTC. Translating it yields CASSSYPGQGYEQYF.

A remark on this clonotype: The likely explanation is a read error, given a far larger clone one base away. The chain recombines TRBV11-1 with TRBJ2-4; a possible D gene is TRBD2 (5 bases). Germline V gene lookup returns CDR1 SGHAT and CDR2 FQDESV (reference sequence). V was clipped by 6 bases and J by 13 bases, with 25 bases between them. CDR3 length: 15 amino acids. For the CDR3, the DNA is TGTGCCAGCAGGAGAGCGAGAGGGCAATACAATGAGCAGTACTTC. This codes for CASRRARGQYNEQYF.

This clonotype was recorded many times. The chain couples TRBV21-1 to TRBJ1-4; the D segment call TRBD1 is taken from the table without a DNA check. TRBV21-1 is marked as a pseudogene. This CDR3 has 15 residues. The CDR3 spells CASDLGGTSREKLFF. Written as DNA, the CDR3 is TGTGCCAGCGACCTCGGAGGGACAAGCCGTGAAAAACTGTTTTTT.

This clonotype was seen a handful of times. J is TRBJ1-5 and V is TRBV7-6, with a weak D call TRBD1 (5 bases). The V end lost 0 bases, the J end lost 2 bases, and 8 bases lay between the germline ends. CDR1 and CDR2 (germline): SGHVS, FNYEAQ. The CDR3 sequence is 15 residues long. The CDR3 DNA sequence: TGTGCCAGCAGCTTAGCGGGGGACGGCAATCAGCCCCAGCATTTT. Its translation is CASSLAGDGNQPQHF.

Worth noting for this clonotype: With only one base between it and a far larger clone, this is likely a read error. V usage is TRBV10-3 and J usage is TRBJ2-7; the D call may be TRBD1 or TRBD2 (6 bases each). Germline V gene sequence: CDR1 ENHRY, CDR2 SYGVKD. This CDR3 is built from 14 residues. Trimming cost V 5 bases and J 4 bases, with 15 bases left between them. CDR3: CAISLVEGVYEQYF. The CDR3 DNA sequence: TGTGCCATCAGTTTAGTGGAGGGGGTATACGAGCAGTACTTC.

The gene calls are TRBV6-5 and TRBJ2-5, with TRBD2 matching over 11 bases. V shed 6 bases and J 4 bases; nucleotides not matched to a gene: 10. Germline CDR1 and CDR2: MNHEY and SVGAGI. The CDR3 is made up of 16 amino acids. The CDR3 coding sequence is TGTGCCAGCAGAGACTTACTAGCGGGAGCGGGAGAGACCCAGTACTTC. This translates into CASRDLLAGAGETQYF.

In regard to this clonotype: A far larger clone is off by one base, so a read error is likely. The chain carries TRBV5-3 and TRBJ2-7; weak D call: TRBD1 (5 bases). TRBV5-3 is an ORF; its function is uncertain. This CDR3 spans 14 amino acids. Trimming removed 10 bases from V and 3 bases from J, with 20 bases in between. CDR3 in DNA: TGTGCCGGCAGCGCCTTGGCAGGGCGCTACGAGCAGTACTTC. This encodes CAGSALAGRYEQYF.

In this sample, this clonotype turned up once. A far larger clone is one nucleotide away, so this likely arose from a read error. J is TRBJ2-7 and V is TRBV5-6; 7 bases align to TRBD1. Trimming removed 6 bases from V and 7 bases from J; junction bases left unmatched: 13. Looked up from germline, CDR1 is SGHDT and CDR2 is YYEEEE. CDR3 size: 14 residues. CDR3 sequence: CASTVTGPYNEQYF. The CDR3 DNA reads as TGTGCCAGCACCGTGACAGGGCCCTACAATGAGCAGTACTTC.

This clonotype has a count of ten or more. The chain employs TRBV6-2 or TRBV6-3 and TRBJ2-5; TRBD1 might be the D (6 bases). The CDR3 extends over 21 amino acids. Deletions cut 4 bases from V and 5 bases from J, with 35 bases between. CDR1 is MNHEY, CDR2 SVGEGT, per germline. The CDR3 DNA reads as TGTGCCAGCAGTTCCCTCTCCGAACTCTGGACAGTTTCATTCGTCGTGGAGACCCAGTACTTC. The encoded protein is CASSSLSELWTVSFVVETQYF.

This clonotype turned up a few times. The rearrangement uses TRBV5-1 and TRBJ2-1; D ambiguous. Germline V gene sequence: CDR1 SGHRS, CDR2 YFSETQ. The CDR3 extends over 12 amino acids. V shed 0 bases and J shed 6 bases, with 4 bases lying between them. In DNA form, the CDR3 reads TGCGCCAGCAGCTTGGAGACCAATGAGCAGTTCTTC. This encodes CASSLETNEQFF.

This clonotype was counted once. Here the CDR3 reads CSARGRGGYTF. In DNA form, the CDR3 reads TGCAGTGCTAGGGGGCGCGGCGGCTACACCTTC. This chain joins TRBV20-1 and TRBJ1-2, with a possible D match to TRBD1 (5 bases). Germline CDR1 reads DFQATT; CDR2 reads SNEGSKA (reference sequence). V was shortened by 3 bases and J by 8 bases, with 10 bases between the two germline ends. There are 11 residues in the CDR3.

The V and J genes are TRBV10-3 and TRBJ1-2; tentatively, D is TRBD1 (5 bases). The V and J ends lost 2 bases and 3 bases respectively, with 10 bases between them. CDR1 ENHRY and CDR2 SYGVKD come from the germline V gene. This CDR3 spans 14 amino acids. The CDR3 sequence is CAISEGQWDYGYTF. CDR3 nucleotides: TGTGCCATCAGTGAGGGACAATGGGACTATGGCTACACCTTC.

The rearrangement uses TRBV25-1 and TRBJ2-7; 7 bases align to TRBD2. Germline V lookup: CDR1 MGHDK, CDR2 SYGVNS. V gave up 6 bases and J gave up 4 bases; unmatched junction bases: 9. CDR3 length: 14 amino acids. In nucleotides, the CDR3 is TGTGCCAGCAGCGGGGTGACTAGCTGGTACGAGCAGTACTTC. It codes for CASSGVTSWYEQYF.